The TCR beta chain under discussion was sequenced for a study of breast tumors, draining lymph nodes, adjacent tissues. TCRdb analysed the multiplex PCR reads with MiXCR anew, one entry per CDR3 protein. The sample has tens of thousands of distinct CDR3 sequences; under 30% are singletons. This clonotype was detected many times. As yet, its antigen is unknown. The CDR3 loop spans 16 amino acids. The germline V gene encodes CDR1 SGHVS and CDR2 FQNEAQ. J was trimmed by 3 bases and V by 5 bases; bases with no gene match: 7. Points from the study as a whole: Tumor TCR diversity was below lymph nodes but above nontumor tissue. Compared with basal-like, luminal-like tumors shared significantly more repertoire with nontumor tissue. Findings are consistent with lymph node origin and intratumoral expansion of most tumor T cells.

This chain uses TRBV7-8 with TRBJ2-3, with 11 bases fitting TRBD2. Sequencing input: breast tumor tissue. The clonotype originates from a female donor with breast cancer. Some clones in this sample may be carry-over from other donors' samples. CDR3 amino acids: CASSPPRLAGTDTQYF. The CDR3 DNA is TGTGCCAGCAGCCCGCCGAGACTAGCGGGGACAGATACGCAGTATTTT.